This paragraph covers one T cell receptor (beta chain) sequence. The ends were cut back, 2 bases at V and 9 bases at J, with 17 bases in the middle. Germline V gene lookup returns CDR1 MNHEY and CDR2 SVGAGI. The length of the CDR3 is 16 residues. The data belong to a study of control samples from healthy donors and cancer patients. TCRdb's table, derived via immunoSEQ multiplex PCR, lists solely in-frame clones and lacks some. The sample gives some 54,000 clones, approximately 96% of which show up once; 1.5% to 2% is in the top ten. This receptor was identified in a woman aged 25 to 39 in good health. Specimen: blood. The genes are TRBV6-5 and TRBJ1-6; tentative D call: TRBD1 (5 bases). The CDR3 DNA is TGTGCCAGCAGTTACGTGGGGCCCGAAGGTGGTTCACCCCTCCACTTT. This translates into CASSYVGPEGGSPLHF.